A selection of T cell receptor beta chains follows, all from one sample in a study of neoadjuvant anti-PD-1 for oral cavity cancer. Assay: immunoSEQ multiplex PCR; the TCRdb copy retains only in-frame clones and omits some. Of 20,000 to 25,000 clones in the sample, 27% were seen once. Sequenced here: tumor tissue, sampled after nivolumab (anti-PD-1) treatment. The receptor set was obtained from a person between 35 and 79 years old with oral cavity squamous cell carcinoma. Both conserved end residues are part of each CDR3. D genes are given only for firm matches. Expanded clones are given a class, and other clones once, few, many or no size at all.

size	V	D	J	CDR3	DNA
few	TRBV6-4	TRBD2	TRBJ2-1	CASSVTSGSRGNAEQFF	TGTGCCAGCAGTGTTACTAGCGGGAGTAGGGGAAACGCTGAGCAGTTCTTC
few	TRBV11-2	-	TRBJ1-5	CASSIAVGFSNQPQHF	TGTGCCAGCAGCATAGCGGTCGGTTTTAGCAATCAGCCCCAGCATTTT
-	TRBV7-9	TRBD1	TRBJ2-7	CASSSQGISYEQYF	TGTGCCAGCAGCTCACAGGGGATCTCCTACGAGCAGTACTTC
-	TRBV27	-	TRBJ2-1	CASSPEGLRQFF	TGTGCCAGCAGCCCGGAGGGTCTACGGCAGTTCTTC
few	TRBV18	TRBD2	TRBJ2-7	CASSPPLAGLEQYF	TGTGCCAGCTCACCACCCCTAGCGGGACTAGAGCAGTACTTC
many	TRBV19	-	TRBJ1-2	CASMSFGVGYTF	TGTGCCAGTATGTCGTTCGGGGTTGGCTACACCTTC
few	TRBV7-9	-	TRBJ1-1	CASSNTEAFF	TGTGCCAGCAGCAACACTGAAGCTTTCTTT
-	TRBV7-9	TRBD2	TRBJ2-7	CASVSRGGEQYF	TGTGCCAGCGTGAGCCGGGGAGGGGAGCAGTACTTC
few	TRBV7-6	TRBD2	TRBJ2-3	CASSPGLANQYF	TGTGCCAGCAGCCCGGGACTAGCAAATCAGTATTTT
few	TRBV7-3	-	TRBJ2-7	CASSLRGSYEQYF	TGTGCCAGCAGCTTGCGCGGCTCCTACGAGCAGTACTTC
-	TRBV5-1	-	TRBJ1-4	CASKGPSSEKLFF	TGCGCCAGCAAGGGCCCTTCTAGTGAAAAACTGTTTTTT
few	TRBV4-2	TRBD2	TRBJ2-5	CASSQEGLVIETQYF	TGTGCCAGCAGCCAAGAGGGACTAGTTATAGAGACCCAGTACTTC
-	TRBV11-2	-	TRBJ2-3	CASSLGTPRDTQYF	TGTGCCAGCAGCTTAGGGACACCCCGAGATACGCAGTATTTT
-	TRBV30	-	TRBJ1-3	CAWSFLGRDTIYF	TGTGCCTGGAGTTTTCTGGGGCGGGACACCATATATTTT
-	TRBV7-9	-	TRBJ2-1	CASSEMGLSDNEQFF	TGTGCCAGCAGCGAAATGGGGCTCAGTGACAATGAGCAGTTCTTC
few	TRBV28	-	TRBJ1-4	CASTPGGIEKLFF	TGTGCCAGCACCCCAGGCGGGATTGAAAAACTGTTTTTT
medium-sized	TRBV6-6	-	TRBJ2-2	CASRVTLTGELFF	TGTGCCAGCAGAGTTACATTGACCGGGGAGCTGTTTTTT
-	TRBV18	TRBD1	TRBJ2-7	CASSRDPGTGWYEQYF	TGTGCCAGCTCACGAGATCCCGGGACAGGGTGGTACGAGCAGTACTTC
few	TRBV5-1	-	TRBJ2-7	CASSLGSHEQYF	TGCGCCAGCAGCTTGGGGTCTCACGAGCAGTACTTC
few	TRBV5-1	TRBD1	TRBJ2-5	CASRTGHSETQYF	TGCGCCAGCAGGACAGGGCACAGCGAGACCCAGTACTTC
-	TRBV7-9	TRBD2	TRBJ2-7	CASSFRSGRSGDEQYF	TGTGCCAGCAGCTTCAGGAGCGGGAGAAGTGGAGACGAGCAGTACTTC
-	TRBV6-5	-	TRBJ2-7	CASSYQLPSSPYEQYF	TGTGCCAGCAGTTATCAGTTGCCTTCCTCTCCCTACGAGCAGTACTTC
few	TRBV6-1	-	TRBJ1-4	CASTRERGDEKLFF	TGTGCCAGCACCCGGGAGAGGGGGGATGAAAAACTGTTTTTT
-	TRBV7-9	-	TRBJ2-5	CASSLGGTISETQYF	TGTGCCAGCAGCTTGGGGGGAACTATTTCGGAGACCCAGTACTTC
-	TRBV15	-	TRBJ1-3	CATSPMRAAGNTIYF	TGTGCCACCAGCCCTATGAGGGCGGCTGGAAACACCATATATTTT
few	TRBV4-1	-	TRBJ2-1	CASSQGKGRVSYNEQFF	TGCGCCAGCAGCCAAGGTAAAGGGCGGGTCTCCTACAATGAGCAGTTCTTC
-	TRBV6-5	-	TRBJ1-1	CASRGVGNTEAFF	TGTGCCAGCAGGGGGGTCGGGAACACTGAAGCTTTCTTT
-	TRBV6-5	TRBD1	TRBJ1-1	CASSSGTGGMNTEAFF	TGTGCCAGCAGTTCCGGGACAGGGGGGATGAACACTGAAGCTTTCTTT
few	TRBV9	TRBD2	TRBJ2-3	CASSVDPSGSLRDTQYF	TGTGCCAGCAGCGTAGATCCCAGCGGGAGTCTGCGAGATACGCAGTATTTT
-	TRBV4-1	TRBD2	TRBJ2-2	CASSQASTRASGRRRELFF	TGCGCCAGCAGCCAAGCCTCTACCCGGGCTAGCGGGAGGAGGCGGGAGCTGTTTTTT
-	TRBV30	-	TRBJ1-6	CAWKLPGRRTDYSPLHF	TGTGCCTGGAAGCTCCCCGGCCGGCGGACAGACTATTCACCCCTCCACTTT
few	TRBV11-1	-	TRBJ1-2	CASSLRAGNYGYTF	TGTGCCAGCAGCTTACGGGCAGGGAACTATGGCTACACCTTC
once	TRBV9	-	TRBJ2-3	CASSTQGRVSDTQYF	TGTGCCAGCAGCACACAGGGCCGAGTGTCAGATACGCAGTATTTT
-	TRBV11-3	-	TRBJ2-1	CASSLDNEQFF	TGTGCCAGCAGCTTAGACAATGAGCAGTTCTTC
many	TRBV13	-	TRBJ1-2	CASSLGTGSYGYTF	TGTGCCAGCAGCTTAGGGACAGGTTCCTATGGCTACACCTTC
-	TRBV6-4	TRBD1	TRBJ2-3	CASRPGQGRDTQYF	TGTGCCAGCAGACCGGGACAGGGGCGAGATACGCAGTATTTT
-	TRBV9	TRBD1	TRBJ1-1	CASSVFGTGPTEAFF	TGTGCCAGCAGCGTTTTCGGGACAGGGCCCACTGAAGCTTTCTTT
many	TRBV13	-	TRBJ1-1	CASSLDRGAFF	TGTGCCAGCAGCTTAGACAGAGGAGCTTTCTTT
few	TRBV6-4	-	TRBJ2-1	CASSDGAGADEQFF	TGTGCCAGCAGTGACGGAGCCGGGGCCGATGAGCAGTTCTTC
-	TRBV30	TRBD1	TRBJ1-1	CACTQGASTEAFF	TGTGCCTGCACACAGGGGGCGTCCACTGAAGCTTTCTTT
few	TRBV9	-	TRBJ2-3	CASSVSADTQYF	TGTGCCAGCAGCGTATCTGCAGATACGCAGTATTTT
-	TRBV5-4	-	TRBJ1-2	CASSAGWVGSGYTF	TGTGCCAGCAGCGCCGGATGGGTGGGGTCTGGCTACACCTTC